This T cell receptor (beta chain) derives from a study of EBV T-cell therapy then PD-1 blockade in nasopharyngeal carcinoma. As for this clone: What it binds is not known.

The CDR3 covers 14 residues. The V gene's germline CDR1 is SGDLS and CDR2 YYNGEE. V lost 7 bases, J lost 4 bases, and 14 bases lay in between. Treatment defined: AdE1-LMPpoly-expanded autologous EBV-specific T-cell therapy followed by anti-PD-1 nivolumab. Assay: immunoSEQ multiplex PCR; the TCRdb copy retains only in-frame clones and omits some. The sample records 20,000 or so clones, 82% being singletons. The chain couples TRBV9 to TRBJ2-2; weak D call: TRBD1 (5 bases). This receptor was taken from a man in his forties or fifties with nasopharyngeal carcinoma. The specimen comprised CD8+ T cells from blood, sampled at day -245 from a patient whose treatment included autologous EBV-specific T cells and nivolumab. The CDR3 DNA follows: TGTGCCAGCTCCGAAGCAGGGTTCACCGGGGAGCTGTTTTTT. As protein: CASSEAGFTGELFF.